This T cell receptor (beta chain) derives from a study of blood T cell repertoires in COVID-19. This clone has a handful of counts. Germline V gives CDR1 MGHRA, CDR2 YSYEKL. V gave up 0 bases and J gave up 2 bases, with 21 bases separating them. This CDR3 region has 19 residues. Source study methods: Using reference gene primer amplification, nucleated cell counts were estimated. The data were produced by immunoSEQ multiplex PCR, yet TCRdb's version contains in-frame clones alone and is incomplete. V and J calls and clone size are those listed in that table; D and trimming were worked out from the DNA. The table has 200,000 to 250,000 clones, 80% seen once.

The rearrangement links TRBV4-1 to TRBJ2-3, with no clear D. Material: PBMCs or T cells enriched from blood (not recorded which). The sequence was obtained from a woman in her forties with acute COVID-19. For the CDR3, the DNA is TGCGCCAGCAGCCAAGATGGGTCGGTGCCTAGTAGCTACACAGATACGCAGTATTTT. Amino acids: CASSQDGSVPSSYTDTQYF.